The rows below give T cell receptor beta chains drawn from one sample of a study. TCRdb re-called the 5' RACE reads with MiXCR, one entry per CDR3 protein. The table has around 44,000 distinct CDR3 sequences, roughly 21% seen once; the top ten hold more than 4%. The sample comprised Tregs sorted from blood. The receptors originated from a female donor with breast cancer. CDR3s include the opening cysteine and the closing phenylalanine or tryptophan. D genes are given only for firm matches. Where a row states a size, it is once, few, many or the class of an expanded clone; other rows omit it.

size	V	J	D	CDR3	DNA
many	TRBV12-3/TRBV12-4	TRBJ2-3	.	CASSFGQGSDTQYF	TGTGCCAGCAGTTTCGGGCAGGGATCAGATACGCAGTATTTT
.	TRBV19	TRBJ2-7	.	CASSISGFNEQYF	TGTGCCAGTAGTATATCGGGATTTAACGAGCAGTACTTC
few	TRBV9	TRBJ1-3	.	CASSSGQLLGNTIYF	TGTGCCAGCAGCTCGGGACAACTCCTTGGAAACACCATATATTTT
.	TRBV9	TRBJ2-6	TRBD1	CASSVSGQGATGANVLTF	TGTGCCAGCAGCGTTTCCGGACAGGGGGCGACTGGGGCCAACGTCCTGACTTTC
.	TRBV12-3/TRBV12-4	TRBJ2-5	TRBD1	CASSFIRTGDQETQYF	TGTGCCAGCAGTTTCATCCGTACAGGGGATCAAGAGACCCAGTACTTC
.	TRBV6-6	TRBJ2-7	TRBD1	CASLQGSSYEQYF	TGTGCCAGCCTACAGGGGAGCTCCTACGAGCAGTACTTC
many	TRBV20-1	TRBJ2-5	.	CSARGKSSSQETQYF	TGCAGTGCTAGAGGGAAGAGCAGCAGTCAAGAGACCCAGTACTTC
few	TRBV6-1	TRBJ1-5	.	CASSELGRAGGQPQHF	TGTGCCAGCAGTGAATTGGGTAGGGCGGGGGGTCAGCCCCAGCATTTT
.	TRBV3-1	TRBJ2-6	.	CASSRTSSGANVLTF	TGTGCCAGCAGCAGGACGAGCTCTGGGGCCAACGTCCTGACTTTC
few	TRBV6-6	TRBJ1-1	.	CASSYLGGDTEAFF	TGTGCCAGCAGTTACCTGGGGGGGGACACTGAAGCTTTCTTT
many	TRBV9	TRBJ2-1	TRBD2	CASSRASGRDWSEQFF	TGTGCCAGCAGCCGCGCTAGCGGGAGGGATTGGAGTGAGCAGTTCTTC
many	TRBV20-1	TRBJ1-2	.	CSASPDRPANYGYTF	TGCAGTGCTAGCCCCGACAGACCAGCTAACTATGGCTACACCTTC
many	TRBV7-2	TRBJ2-1	.	CASSLARTANEQFF	TGTGCCAGCAGCTTAGCCCGGACAGCAAATGAGCAGTTCTTC
.	TRBV28	TRBJ2-5	.	CASSFLLTEQETQYF	TGTGCCAGCAGTTTCCTTTTGACAGAACAAGAGACCCAGTACTTC
.	TRBV5-1	TRBJ2-3	.	CASSSGGLDTQYF	TGCGCCAGCAGCTCTGGCGGGTTGGATACGCAGTATTTT
.	TRBV7-9	TRBJ2-7	.	CASSPEFYEQYF	TGTGCCAGCAGCCCCGAGTTCTACGAGCAGTACTTC